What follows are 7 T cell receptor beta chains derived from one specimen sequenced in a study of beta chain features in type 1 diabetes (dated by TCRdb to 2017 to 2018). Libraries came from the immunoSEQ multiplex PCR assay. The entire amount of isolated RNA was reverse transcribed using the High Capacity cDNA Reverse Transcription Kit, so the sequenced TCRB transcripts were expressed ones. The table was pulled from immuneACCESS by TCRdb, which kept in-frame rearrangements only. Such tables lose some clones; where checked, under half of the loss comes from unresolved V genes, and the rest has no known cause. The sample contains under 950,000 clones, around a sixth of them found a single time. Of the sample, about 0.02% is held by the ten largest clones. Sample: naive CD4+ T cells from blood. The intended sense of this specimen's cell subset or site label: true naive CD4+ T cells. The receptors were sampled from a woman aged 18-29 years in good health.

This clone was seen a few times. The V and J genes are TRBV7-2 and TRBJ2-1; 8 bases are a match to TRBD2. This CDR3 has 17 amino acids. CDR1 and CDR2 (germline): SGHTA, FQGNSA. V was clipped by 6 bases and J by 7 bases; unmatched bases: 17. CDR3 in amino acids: CASRVRLGAGVENEQFF. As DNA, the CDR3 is TGTGCCAGCAGAGTTAGGTTAGGAGCGGGAGTGGAGAATGAGCAGTTCTTC.

The CDR3 reads CSVGDVLGEQYF. DNA for the CDR3: TGCAGCGTTGGAGACGTTCTTGGTGAGCAGTACTTC. The chain is built from TRBV29-1 and TRBJ2-7; D gene unclear. V was shortened by 4 bases and J by 7 bases, with 14 bases between the two germline ends. This CDR3 is built from 12 residues. The germline gives CDR1 SQVTM, CDR2 ANQGSEA.

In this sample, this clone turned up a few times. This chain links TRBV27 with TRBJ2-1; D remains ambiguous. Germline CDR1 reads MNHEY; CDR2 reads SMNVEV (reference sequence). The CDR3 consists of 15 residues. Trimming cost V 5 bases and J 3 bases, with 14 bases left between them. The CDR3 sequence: CASSPYPGFYNEQFF. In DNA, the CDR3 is TGTGCCAGCAGTCCATACCCGGGTTTCTACAATGAGCAGTTCTTC.

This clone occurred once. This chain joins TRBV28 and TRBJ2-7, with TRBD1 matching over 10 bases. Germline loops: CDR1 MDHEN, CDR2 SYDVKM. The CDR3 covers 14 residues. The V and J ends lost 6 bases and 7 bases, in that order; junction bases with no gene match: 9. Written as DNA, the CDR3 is TGTGCCAGCAGCTCGGGACAGGGGTTGGGGGAGCAGTACTTC. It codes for CASSSGQGLGEQYF. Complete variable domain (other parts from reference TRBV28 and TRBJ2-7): DVKVTQSSRYLVKRTGEKVFLECVQDMDHENMFWYRQDPGLGLRLIYFSYDVKMKEKGDIPEGYSVSREKKERFSLILESASTNQTSMYLCASSSGQGLGEQYFGPGTRLTVT.

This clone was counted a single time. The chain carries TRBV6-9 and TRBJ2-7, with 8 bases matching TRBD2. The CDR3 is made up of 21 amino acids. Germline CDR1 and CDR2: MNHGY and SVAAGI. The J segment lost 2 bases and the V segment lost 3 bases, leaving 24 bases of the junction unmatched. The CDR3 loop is CASSYGPKLAPSLSGAYEQYF. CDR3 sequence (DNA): TGTGCCAGCAGTTACGGGCCAAAACTAGCGCCGAGTCTTAGCGGGGCCTACGAGCAGTACTTC.

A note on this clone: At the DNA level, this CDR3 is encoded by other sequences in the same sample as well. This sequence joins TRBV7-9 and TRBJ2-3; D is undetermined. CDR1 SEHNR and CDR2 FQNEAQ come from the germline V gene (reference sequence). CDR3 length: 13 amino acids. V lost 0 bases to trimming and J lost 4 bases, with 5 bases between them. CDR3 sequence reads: CASSLAGSDTQYF. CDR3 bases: TGTGCCAGCAGCTTAGCGGGATCAGATACGCAGTATTTT.

The DNA of the CDR3 is TGCGCCAGCAGCCAAGATAGGTCGGGAGGTTCGGATACGCAGTATTTT. Encoded protein: CASSQDRSGGSDTQYF. This chain links TRBV4-1 with TRBJ2-3; TRBD2 aligns across 7 bases. V shed 0 bases, J shed 6 bases, and the junction held 9 bases outside the gene matches. The CDR3 loop spans 16 amino acids. Germline V lookup: CDR1 MGHRA, CDR2 YSYEKL.